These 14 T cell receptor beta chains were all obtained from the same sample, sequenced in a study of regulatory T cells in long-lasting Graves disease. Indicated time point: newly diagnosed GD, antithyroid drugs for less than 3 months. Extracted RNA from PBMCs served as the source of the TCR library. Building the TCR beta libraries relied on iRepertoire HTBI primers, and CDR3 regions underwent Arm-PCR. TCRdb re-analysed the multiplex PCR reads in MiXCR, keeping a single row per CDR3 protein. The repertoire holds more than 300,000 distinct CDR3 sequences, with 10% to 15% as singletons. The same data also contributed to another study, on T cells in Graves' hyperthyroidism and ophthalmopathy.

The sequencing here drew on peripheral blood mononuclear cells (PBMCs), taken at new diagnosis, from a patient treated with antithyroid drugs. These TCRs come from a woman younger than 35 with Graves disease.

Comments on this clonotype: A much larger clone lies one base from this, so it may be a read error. The CDR3 DNA reads as TGTGCCAGCAGTTCGGGGTACACCGGGGAGCTGTTTTTT. Its translation is CASSSGYTGELFF. The rearrangement joins TRBV6-5 to TRBJ2-2, with a possible D match to TRBD2 (5 bases). Trimming shortened V by 4 bases and J by 3 bases, and 6 bases separated the two germline ends. The CDR3 is 13 amino acids. The germline V gene has CDR1 MNHEY and CDR2 SVGAGI.

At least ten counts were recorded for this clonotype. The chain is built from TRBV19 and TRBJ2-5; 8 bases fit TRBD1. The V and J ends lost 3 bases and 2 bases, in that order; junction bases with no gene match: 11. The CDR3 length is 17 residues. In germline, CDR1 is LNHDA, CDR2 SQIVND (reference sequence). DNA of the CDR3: TGTGCCAGTAGTATGAAACAGGGGGTGATGGGGCAAGAGACCCAGTACTTC. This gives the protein CASSMKQGVMGQETQYF.

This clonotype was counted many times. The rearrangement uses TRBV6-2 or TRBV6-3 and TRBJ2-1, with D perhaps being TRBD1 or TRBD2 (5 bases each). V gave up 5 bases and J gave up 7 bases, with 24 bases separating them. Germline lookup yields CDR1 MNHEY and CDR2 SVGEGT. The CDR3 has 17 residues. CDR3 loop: CASSEFLGPQEVNEQFF. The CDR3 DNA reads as TGTGCCAGCAGTGAATTCTTGGGGCCCCAGGAGGTGAATGAGCAGTTCTTC.

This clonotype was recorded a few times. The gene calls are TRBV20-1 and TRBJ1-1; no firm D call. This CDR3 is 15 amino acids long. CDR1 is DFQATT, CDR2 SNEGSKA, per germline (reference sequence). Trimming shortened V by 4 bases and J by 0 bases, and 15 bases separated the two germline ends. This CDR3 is CSAMDPRGLNTEAFF. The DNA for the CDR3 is TGCAGTGCTATGGACCCCCGAGGCCTGAACACTGAAGCTTTCTTT.

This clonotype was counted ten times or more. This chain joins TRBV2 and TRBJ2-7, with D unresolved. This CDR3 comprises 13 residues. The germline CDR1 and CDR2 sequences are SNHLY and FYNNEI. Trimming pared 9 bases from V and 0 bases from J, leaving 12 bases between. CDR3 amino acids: CASDDGYSYEQYF. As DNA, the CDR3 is TGTGCCAGTGACGACGGATACTCCTACGAGCAGTACTTC.

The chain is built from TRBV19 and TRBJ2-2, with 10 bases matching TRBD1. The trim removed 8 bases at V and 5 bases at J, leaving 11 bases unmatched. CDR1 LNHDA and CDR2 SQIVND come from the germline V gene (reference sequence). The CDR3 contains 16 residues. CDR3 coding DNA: TGTGCCAGTCGGGACAGGGGTAGATCGATGACCGGGGAGCTGTTTTTT. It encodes CASRDRGRSMTGELFF. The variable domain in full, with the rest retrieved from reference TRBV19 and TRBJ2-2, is DGGITQSPKYLFRKEGQNVTLSCEQNLNHDAMYWYRQDPGQGLRLIYYSQIVNDFQKGDIAEGYSVSREKKESFPLTVTSAQKNPTAFYLCASRDRGRSMTGELFFGEGSRLTVL.

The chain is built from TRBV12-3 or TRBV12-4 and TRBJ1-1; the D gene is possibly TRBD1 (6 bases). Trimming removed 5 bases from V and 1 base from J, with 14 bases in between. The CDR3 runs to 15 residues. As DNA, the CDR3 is TGTGCCAGCAGTCCAAGGACAGTAAGGAACACTGAAGCTTTCTTT. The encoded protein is CASSPRTVRNTEAFF.

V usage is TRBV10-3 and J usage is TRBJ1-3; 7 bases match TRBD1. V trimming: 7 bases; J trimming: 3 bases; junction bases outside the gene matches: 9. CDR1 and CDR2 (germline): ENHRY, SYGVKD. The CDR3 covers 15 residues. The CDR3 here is CAIKGDRAIGNTIYF. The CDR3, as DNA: TGTGCCATCAAGGGAGACAGGGCGATTGGAAACACCATATATTTT.

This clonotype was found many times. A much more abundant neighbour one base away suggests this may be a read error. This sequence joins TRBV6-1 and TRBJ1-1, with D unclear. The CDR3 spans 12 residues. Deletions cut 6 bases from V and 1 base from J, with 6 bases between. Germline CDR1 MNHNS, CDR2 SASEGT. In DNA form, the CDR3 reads TGTGCCAGCAGATTGGGGAACACTGAAGCTTTCTTT. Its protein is CASRLGNTEAFF.

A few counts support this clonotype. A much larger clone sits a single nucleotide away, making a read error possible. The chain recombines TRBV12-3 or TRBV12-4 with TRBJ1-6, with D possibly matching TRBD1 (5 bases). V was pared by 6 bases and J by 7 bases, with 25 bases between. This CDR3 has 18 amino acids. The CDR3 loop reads CASRLGDGDTWGNSPLHF. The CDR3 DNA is TGTGCCAGCAGGCTGGGGGACGGGGATACTTGGGGGAATTCACCCCTCCACTTT.

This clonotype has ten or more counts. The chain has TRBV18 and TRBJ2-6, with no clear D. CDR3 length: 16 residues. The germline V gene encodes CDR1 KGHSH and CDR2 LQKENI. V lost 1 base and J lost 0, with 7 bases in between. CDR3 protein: CASSPRKSSGANVLTF. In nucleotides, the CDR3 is TGTGCCAGCTCACCACGTAAGAGCTCTGGGGCCAACGTCCTGACTTTC.

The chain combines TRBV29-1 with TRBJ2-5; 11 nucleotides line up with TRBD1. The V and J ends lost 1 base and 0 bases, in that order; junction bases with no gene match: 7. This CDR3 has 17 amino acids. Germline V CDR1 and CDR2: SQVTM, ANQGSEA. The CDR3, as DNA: TGCAGCGTTGAAGGTTTTGGACAGGGGGCGTACCAAGAGACCCAGTACTTC. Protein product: CSVEGFGQGAYQETQYF. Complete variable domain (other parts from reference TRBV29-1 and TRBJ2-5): SAVISQKPSRDICQRGTSLTIQCQVDSQVTMMFWYRQQPGQSLTLIATANQGSEATYESGFVIDKFPISRPNLTFSTLTVSNMSPEDSSIYLCSVEGFGQGAYQETQYFGPGTRLLVL.

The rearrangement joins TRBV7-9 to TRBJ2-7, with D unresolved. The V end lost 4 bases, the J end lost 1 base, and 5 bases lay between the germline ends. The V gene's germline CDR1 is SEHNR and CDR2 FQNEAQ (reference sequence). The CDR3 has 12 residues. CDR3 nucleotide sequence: TGTGCCAGCAGCTCGGCGTCCTACGAGCAGTACGTC. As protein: CASSSASYEQYV.

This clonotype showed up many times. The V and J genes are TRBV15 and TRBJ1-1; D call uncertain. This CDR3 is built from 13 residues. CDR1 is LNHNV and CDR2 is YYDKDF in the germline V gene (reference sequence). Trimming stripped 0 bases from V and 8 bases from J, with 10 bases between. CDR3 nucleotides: TGTGCCACCAGCAGAGACCCCGTAGGAGAAGCTTTCTTT. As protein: CATSRDPVGEAFF.